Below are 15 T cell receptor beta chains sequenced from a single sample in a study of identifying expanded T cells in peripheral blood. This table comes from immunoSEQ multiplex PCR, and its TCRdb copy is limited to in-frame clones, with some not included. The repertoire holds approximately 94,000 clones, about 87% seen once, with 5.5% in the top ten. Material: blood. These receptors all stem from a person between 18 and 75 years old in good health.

In DNA, the CDR3 is TGTGCCAGCAGCAAAGGAACCTCTGACTACGAGCAGTACTTC. Protein sequence: CASSKGTSDYEQYF. The chain carries TRBV9 and TRBJ2-7; D unresolved. The CDR3 has 14 residues. The V gene lost 4 bases and the J gene lost 3 bases, with 14 bases spanning the gap. Germline lookup yields CDR1 SGDLS and CDR2 YYNGEE.

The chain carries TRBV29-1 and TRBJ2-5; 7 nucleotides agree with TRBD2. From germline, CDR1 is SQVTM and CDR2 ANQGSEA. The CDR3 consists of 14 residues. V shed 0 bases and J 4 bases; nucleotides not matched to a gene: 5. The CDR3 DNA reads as TGCAGCGTTGAAGAGCGACTAGCTGGAGAGACCCAGTACTTC. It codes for CSVEERLAGETQYF.

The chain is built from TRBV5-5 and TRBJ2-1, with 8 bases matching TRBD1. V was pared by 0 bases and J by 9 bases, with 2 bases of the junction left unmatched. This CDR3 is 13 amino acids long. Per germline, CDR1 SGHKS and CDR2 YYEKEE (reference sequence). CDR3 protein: CASSLGTGGEQFF. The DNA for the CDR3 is TGTGCCAGCAGCTTGGGTACAGGGGGTGAGCAGTTCTTC.

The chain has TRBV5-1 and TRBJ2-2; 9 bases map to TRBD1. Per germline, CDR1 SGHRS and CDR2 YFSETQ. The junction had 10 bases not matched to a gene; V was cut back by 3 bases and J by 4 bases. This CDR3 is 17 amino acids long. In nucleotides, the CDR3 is TGCGCCAGCAGCTCCCGCAGGACAGGGGCCTCCACCGGGGAGCTGTTTTTT. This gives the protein CASSSRRTGASTGELFF.

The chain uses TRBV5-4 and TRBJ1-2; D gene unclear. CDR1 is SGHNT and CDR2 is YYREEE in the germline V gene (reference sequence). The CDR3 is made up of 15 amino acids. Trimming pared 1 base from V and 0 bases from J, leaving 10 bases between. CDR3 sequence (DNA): TGTGCCAGCAGCTTGAAGGCCGAGACTAACTATGGCTACACCTTC. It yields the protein CASSLKAETNYGYTF.

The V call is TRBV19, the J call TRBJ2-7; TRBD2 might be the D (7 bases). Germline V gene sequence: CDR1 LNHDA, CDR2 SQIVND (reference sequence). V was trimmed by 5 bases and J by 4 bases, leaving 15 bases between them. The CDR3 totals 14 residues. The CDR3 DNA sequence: TGTGCCAGTAGTGTCGGGGGGCGAGGGTACGAGCAGTACTTC. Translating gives CASSVGGRGYEQYF.

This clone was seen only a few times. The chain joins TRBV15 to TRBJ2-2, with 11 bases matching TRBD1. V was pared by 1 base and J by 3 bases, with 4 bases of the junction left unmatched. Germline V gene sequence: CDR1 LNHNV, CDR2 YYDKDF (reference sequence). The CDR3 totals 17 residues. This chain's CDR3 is CATSRAPGQGDTGELFF. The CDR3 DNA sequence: TGTGCCACCAGCAGAGCCCCGGGACAGGGGGACACCGGGGAGCTGTTTTTT.

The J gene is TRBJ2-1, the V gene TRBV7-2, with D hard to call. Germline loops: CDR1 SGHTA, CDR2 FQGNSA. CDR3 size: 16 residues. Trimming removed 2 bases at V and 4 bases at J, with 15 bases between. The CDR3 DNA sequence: TGTGCCAGCAGCTTATCTGACTGGGCGATGTACAATGAGCAGTTCTTC. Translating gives CASSLSDWAMYNEQFF.

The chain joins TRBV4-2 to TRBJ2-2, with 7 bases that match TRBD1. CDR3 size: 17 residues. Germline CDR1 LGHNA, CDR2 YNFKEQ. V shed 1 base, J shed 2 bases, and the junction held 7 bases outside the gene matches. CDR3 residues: CASSQGGTAYNTGELFF. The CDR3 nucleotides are TGTGCCAGCAGCCAAGGAGGGACAGCGTATAACACCGGGGAGCTGTTTTTT.

This CDR3 is CASSEGDRSSGYTF. Here the CDR3 DNA reads TGTGCCAGCAGTGAAGGGGACAGGAGTAGCGGCTACACCTTC. The gene calls are TRBV25-1 and TRBJ1-2; 8 positions agree with TRBD1. The CDR3 contains 14 residues. The J segment lost 8 bases and the V segment lost 2 bases, leaving 7 bases of the junction unmatched. Germline-derived CDR1 and CDR2 are MGHDK and SYGVNS.

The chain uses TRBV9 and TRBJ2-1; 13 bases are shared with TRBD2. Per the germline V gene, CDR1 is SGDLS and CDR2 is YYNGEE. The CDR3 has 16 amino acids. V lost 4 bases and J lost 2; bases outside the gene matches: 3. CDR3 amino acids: CASSFGTSGAYNEQFF. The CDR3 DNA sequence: TGTGCCAGCAGCTTCGGGACTAGCGGGGCCTACAATGAGCAGTTCTTC.

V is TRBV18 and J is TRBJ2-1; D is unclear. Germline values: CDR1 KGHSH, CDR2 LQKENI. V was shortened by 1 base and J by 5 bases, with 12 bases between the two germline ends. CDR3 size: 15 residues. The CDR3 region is CASSPLKAPNNEQFF. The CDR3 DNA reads TGTGCCAGCTCACCACTAAAGGCGCCTAACAATGAGCAGTTCTTC.

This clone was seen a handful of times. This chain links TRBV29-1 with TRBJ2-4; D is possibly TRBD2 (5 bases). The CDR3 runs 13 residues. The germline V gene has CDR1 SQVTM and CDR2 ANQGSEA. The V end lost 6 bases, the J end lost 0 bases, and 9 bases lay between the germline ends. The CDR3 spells CSVAAGAKNIQYF. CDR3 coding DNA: TGCAGCGTCGCGGCGGGAGCCAAAAACATTCAGTACTTC.

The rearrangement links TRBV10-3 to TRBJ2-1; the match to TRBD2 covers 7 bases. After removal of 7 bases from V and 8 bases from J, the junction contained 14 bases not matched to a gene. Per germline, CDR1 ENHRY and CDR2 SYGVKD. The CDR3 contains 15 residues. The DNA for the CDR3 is TGTGCCATCATGGCTAGCGGCCCGGGCATCGATGAGCAGTTCTTC. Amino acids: CAIMASGPGIDEQFF.

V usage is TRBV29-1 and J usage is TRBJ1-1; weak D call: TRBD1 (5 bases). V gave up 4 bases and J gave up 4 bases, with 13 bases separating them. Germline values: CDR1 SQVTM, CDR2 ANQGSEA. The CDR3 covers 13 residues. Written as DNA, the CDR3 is TGCAGCGTTGGAGGGGCGTGGGGCACTGAAGCTTTCTTT. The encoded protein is CSVGGAWGTEAFF.